The 23 T cell receptor beta chains reported below all come from one sample, sequenced in a study of shared clonotypes between healthy human individuals. Repertoires were generated with immunoSEQ multiplex PCR, while TCRdb's copy carries only in-frame clones and drops some. The sample has hundreds of thousands of clones, roughly 95% seen once; the top ten hold 0.06%. The material sequenced was naive CD4+ T cells sorted from blood. Specified subset: CD45RA+ positively selected. The source is a woman aged 30 to 39 in good health.

CDR3 loop: CSVHIRGIYEQYF. CDR3 coding DNA: TGCAGCGTCCACATCAGGGGGATCTACGAGCAGTACTTC. V and J are TRBV29-1 and TRBJ2-7; the match to TRBD1 covers 7 bases. CDR3 length: 13 amino acids. Germline-derived CDR1 and CDR2 are SQVTM and ANQGSEA. The V gene end was trimmed by 6 bases and the J gene end by 3 bases; junction bases not matched to a gene: 8.

V and J are TRBV4-1 and TRBJ1-4; D is ambiguous. Germline values: CDR1 MGHRA, CDR2 YSYEKL. V dropped 0 bases and J dropped 7 bases, with 12 bases sitting between them. This CDR3 comprises 15 residues. CDR3 in DNA: TGCGCCAGCAGCCAAGATCGGAGGGTGGGTGAAAAACTGTTTTTT. This sequence encodes CASSQDRRVGEKLFF.

This clone appeared a single time. CDR3 sequence: CASSQFGGEQYF. The CDR3 DNA reads as TGCGCCAGCAGCCAATTCGGCGGCGAGCAGTACTTC. This chain uses TRBV4-1 with TRBJ2-5; D unclear. The DNA end favors TRBJ2-7, so the J call may be wrong. CDR1 MGHRA and CDR2 YSYEKL come from the germline V gene. The CDR3 is 12 residues long.

The chain is built from TRBV5-6 and TRBJ2-7; D might be TRBD1 (5 bases). The CDR3 is 15 amino acids. V shed 1 base and J shed 4 bases, with 15 bases lying between them. Germline V lookup: CDR1 SGHDT, CDR2 YYEEEE. The CDR3 DNA reads TGTGCCAGCAGCTTGACCAGTAGGGGCCATTACGAGCAGTACTTC. Protein: CASSLTSRGHYEQYF.

V is TRBV7-6 and J is TRBJ2-7, with D possibly called TRBD1 or TRBD2 (5 bases each). Germline lookup yields CDR1 SGHVS and CDR2 FNYEAQ. The CDR3 has 15 amino acids. Trimming removed 6 bases at V and 2 bases at J, with 17 bases between. The CDR3 DNA reads TGTGCCAGCAGTTTATTAGGGGACGGCCCCTACGAGCAGTACTTC. Protein sequence: CASSLLGDGPYEQYF.

This chain uses TRBV4-1 with TRBJ2-7; 11 bases fit TRBD1. CDR1 is MGHRA, CDR2 YSYEKL, per germline. The CDR3 covers 15 residues. Trimming took 1 base from V and 4 from J; bases not matched to a gene: 3. The CDR3 DNA is TGCGCCAGCAGCCAAGTTGGGACAGGGGGATACGAGCAGTACTTC. Translation gives CASSQVGTGGYEQYF.

CDR3: CASSLGVAGASTDTQYF. DNA for the CDR3: TGTGCCAGCAGCTTAGGGGTAGCGGGAGCTAGCACAGATACGCAGTATTTT. V and J are TRBV7-9 and TRBJ2-3; 9 bases map to TRBD2. This CDR3 comprises 17 residues. Germline V CDR1 and CDR2: SEHNR, FQNEAQ (reference sequence). J lost 0 bases, V lost 1 base, and 5 bases had no gene match. The full variable domain, in which reference TRBV7-9 and TRBJ2-3 provide the parts outside the CDR3, is DTGVSQNPRHKITKRGQNVTFRCDPISEHNRLYWYRQTLGQGPEFLTYFQNEAQLEKSRLLSDRFSAERPKGSFSTLEIQRTEQGDSAMYLCASSLGVAGASTDTQYFGPGTRLTVL.

The rearrangement uses TRBV10-1 and TRBJ1-2; unclear D gene. The germline V gene encodes CDR1 WNHNN and CDR2 SYGVQD (reference sequence). This CDR3 spans 11 amino acids. Trimming left V 2 bases short and J 6 bases short, with 4 bases between. The CDR3 region is CASSEGNGYTF. The DNA of the CDR3 is TGCGCCAGCAGTGAGGGAAATGGCTACACCTTC.

The chain joins TRBV2 to TRBJ2-5; 9 nucleotides line up with TRBD1. The V gene end was trimmed by 3 bases and the J gene end by 3 bases; junction bases not matched to a gene: 8. The CDR3 has 16 amino acids. The germline CDR1 and CDR2 sequences are SNHLY and FYNNEI. The CDR3 DNA sequence: TGTGCCAGCAGTGACCAAATGGGACAGGGAGAAGAGACCCAGTACTTC. It encodes CASSDQMGQGEETQYF.

The V gene is TRBV18, the J gene TRBJ2-3; D is undetermined. With 2 bases removed from V and 5 bases from J, the gap between germline ends came to 5 bases. CDR1 KGHSH and CDR2 LQKENI come from the germline V gene. The CDR3 is 12 amino acids. CDR3 DNA: TGTGCCAGCTCACCAACATTAGATACGCAGTATTTT. It encodes CASSPTLDTQYF.

J is TRBJ2-3 and V is TRBV7-8; possible D gene TRBD2, 6 bases. Trimming pared 0 bases from V and 1 base from J, leaving 17 bases between. The germline V gene has CDR1 SGHVS and CDR2 FQNEAQ. The CDR3 contains 18 residues. CDR3 nucleotides: TGTGCCAGCAGCTTAGCTCGCTTTAGGGCTAGCGGCACAGATACGCAGTATTTT. This codes for CASSLARFRASGTDTQYF.

The chain carries TRBV4-1 and TRBJ2-1; D is possibly TRBD1 or TRBD2 (7 bases each). CDR1 and CDR2 (germline): MGHRA, YSYEKL. Trimming cost V 2 bases and J 4 bases, with 15 bases left between them. This CDR3 is 16 amino acids long. The CDR3 is CASSQKRDRDYNEQFF. The DNA of the CDR3 is TGCGCCAGCAGCCAAAAGCGGGACAGAGATTACAATGAGCAGTTCTTC.

The chain carries TRBV5-1 and TRBJ2-2, with 11 bases lining up with TRBD2. This CDR3 spans 16 amino acids. The V gene's germline CDR1 is SGHRS and CDR2 YFSETQ. The V segment lost 9 bases and the J segment 2 bases; nucleotides outside the gene matches: 9. As DNA, the CDR3 is TGCGCCATCAAAACGGGACTAGCGGATAACACCGGGGAGCTGTTTTTT. It translates to CAIKTGLADNTGELFF.

CDR3 coding DNA: TGTGCCAGCAGTTGGCAGAATAGCAATCAGCCCCAGCATTTT. Its translation is CASSWQNSNQPQHF. The chain carries TRBV28 and TRBJ1-5; the D is unclear. V lost 4 bases and J 0 bases, leaving 7 bases between the germline ends. Germline loops: CDR1 MDHEN, CDR2 SYDVKM. This CDR3 comprises 14 residues.

The chain has TRBV7-9 and TRBJ1-1; D remains unclear. CDR3 size: 11 residues. Trimming left V 5 bases short and J 6 bases short, with 7 bases between. In germline, CDR1 is SEHNR, CDR2 FQNEAQ (reference sequence). The CDR3 DNA reads TGTGCCAGCAGCCCGGCCGCTGAAGCTTTCTTT. This codes for CASSPAAEAFF.

The V and J genes are TRBV28 and TRBJ2-5; D gene unclear. V was pared by 7 bases and J by 7 bases, with 10 bases between. This CDR3 spans 11 amino acids. Germline V gene sequence: CDR1 MDHEN, CDR2 SYDVKM. Here the CDR3 reads CASTTRATQYF. CDR3 nucleotides: TGTGCCAGCACTACCCGGGCGACCCAGTACTTC.

The rearrangement joins TRBV18 to TRBJ1-5; 9 bases align to TRBD1. Germline lookup yields CDR1 KGHSH and CDR2 LQKENI. Trimming removed 8 bases from V and 7 bases from J; junction bases left unmatched: 12. The CDR3 is made up of 15 amino acids. CDR3 nucleotides: TGTGCCAGCGCCACCGGGACAGGGTCGGGGCAGCCCCAGCATTTT. Encoded protein: CASATGTGSGQPQHF.

This clone has a single count. The chain combines TRBV28 with TRBJ2-5; 7 bases fit TRBD1. Germline V gene lookup returns CDR1 MDHEN and CDR2 SYDVKM. Trimming removed 6 bases from V and 2 bases from J; junction bases left unmatched: 9. The CDR3 length is 15 residues. CDR3 residues: CASSRGTVRQETQYF. In DNA, the CDR3 is TGTGCCAGCAGCCGTGGGACAGTGCGACAAGAGACCCAGTACTTC.

The DNA of the CDR3 is TGCGCCAGCAGCTTGGGTTCGAGTGAGCAGTTCTTC. Protein sequence: CASSLGSSEQFF. The rearrangement uses TRBV5-1 and TRBJ2-1; no definite D call. Trimming shortened V by 0 bases and J by 9 bases, and 7 bases separated the two germline ends. This CDR3 contains 12 residues. Looked up from germline, CDR1 is SGHRS and CDR2 is YFSETQ.

This chain uses TRBV5-1 with TRBJ2-1; D is ambiguous. The CDR3 spans 17 residues. V was shortened by 7 bases and J by 3 bases, with 23 bases between the two germline ends. In germline, CDR1 is SGHRS, CDR2 YFSETQ. The CDR3 coding sequence is TGCGCCAGCCATGTGACGGACGCGGACCCCAGCTACAATGAGCAGTTCTTC. It specifies CASHVTDADPSYNEQFF.

J is TRBJ1-1 and V is TRBV5-1; 11 bases are a match to TRBD1. The CDR3 extends over 15 amino acids. Trimming cost V 4 bases and J 7 bases; bases outside gene matches: 9. Germline loops: CDR1 SGHRS, CDR2 YFSETQ. The DNA of the CDR3 is TGCGCCAGCAGCCCGACGGACAGGGGGCTTGGTGAAGCTTTCTTT. Its translation is CASSPTDRGLGEAFF. The full variable domain, in which reference TRBV5-1 and TRBJ1-1 provide the parts outside the CDR3, is KAGVTQTPRYLIKTRGQQVTLSCSPISGHRSVSWYQQTPGQGLQFLFEYFSETQRNKGNFPGRFSGRQFSNSRSEMNVSTLELGDSALYLCASSPTDRGLGEAFFGQGTRLTVV.

The CDR3 protein is CAYAGTGSRGGANVLTF. The CDR3 DNA reads as TGTGCCTACGCCGGGACAGGGAGTCGAGGTGGGGCCAACGTCCTGACTTTC. The gene calls are TRBV19 and TRBJ2-6, with 9 bases fitting TRBD1. CDR1 LNHDA and CDR2 SQIVND come from the germline V gene (reference sequence). V was clipped by 11 bases and J by 3 bases; unmatched bases: 14. The CDR3 is 17 residues long. The variable domain in full, with the rest retrieved from reference TRBV19 and TRBJ2-6, is DGGITQSPKYLFRKEGQNVTLSCEQNLNHDAMYWYRQDPGQGLRLIYYSQIVNDFQKGDIAEGYSVSREKKESFPLTVTSAQKNPTAFYLCAYAGTGSRGGANVLTFGAGSRLTVL.

The chain joins TRBV6-6 to TRBJ2-7, with 8 bases aligning to TRBD1. The V segment lost 0 bases and the J segment 5 bases; nucleotides outside the gene matches: 6. The CDR3 runs to 15 residues. CDR1 MNHNY and CDR2 SVGAGI come from the germline V gene (reference sequence). The CDR3 DNA sequence: TGTGCCAGCAGTTACTCCATGGCAGGGGGCGACGAGCAGTACTTC. It yields the protein CASSYSMAGGDEQYF.